A selection of T cell receptor beta chains follows, all from one sample in a study of CD8 T cells in ankylosing spondylitis. TCRdb re-called the 5' RACE reads with MiXCR, one entry per CDR3 protein. The data hold fewer than 750,000 distinct CDR3 sequences, with around 19% observed a single time. Source material: blood, either unsorted or a sorted T cell fraction (not recorded which). All receptors derive from a male donor with ankylosing spondylitis. Both conserved end residues are trimmed from each CDR3.

CDR3aa: ASSQGGRNTGELF; j_gene: TRBJ2-2; v_gene: TRBV27
CDR3aa: ASSLASPMKNYEQY; j_gene: TRBJ2-7; v_gene: TRBV12-3/TRBV12-4
CDR3aa: ASSLTGYGSTQETQY; j_gene: TRBJ2-5; v_gene: TRBV11-3
CDR3aa: ASSSGTGLYQPQH; j_gene: TRBJ1-5; v_gene: TRBV12-3/TRBV12-4
CDR3aa: ASSLLAVYNEQF; j_gene: TRBJ2-1; v_gene: TRBV7-2
CDR3aa: ASSEGEQGEQF; j_gene: TRBJ2-1; v_gene: TRBV6-4
CDR3aa: ASSATSGGFNEQF; j_gene: TRBJ2-1; v_gene: TRBV2
CDR3aa: ASSQDPGVAYGYT; j_gene: TRBJ1-2; v_gene: TRBV4-1
CDR3aa: ASSFPGNPYGYT; j_gene: TRBJ1-2; v_gene: TRBV5-1
CDR3aa: AWRPRIRDRHNEQF; j_gene: TRBJ2-1; v_gene: TRBV30
CDR3aa: ASSEQGGETQY; j_gene: TRBJ2-5; v_gene: TRBV13
CDR3aa: ASSHEALNNYGYT; j_gene: TRBJ1-2; v_gene: TRBV5-1
CDR3aa: ATSSPAPDRVRGQPQH; j_gene: TRBJ1-5; v_gene: TRBV15
CDR3aa: ASRTSGDSNSPLH; j_gene: TRBJ1-6; v_gene: TRBV12-3/TRBV12-4
CDR3aa: ASSQRIQRTYEQY; j_gene: TRBJ2-7; v_gene: TRBV4-2
CDR3aa: SAPRTSGRTYEQF; j_gene: TRBJ2-1; v_gene: TRBV20-1
CDR3aa: ASSSSQLARSYNEQF; j_gene: TRBJ2-1; v_gene: TRBV11-1
CDR3aa: ASSLDGRDRVTDTQY; j_gene: TRBJ2-3; v_gene: TRBV11-2
CDR3aa: SARDQRGKSYEQY; j_gene: TRBJ2-7; v_gene: TRBV20-1
CDR3aa: ASRRAGGRYNEQF; j_gene: TRBJ2-1; v_gene: TRBV27
CDR3aa: ASSLQWGGGGLYEQY; j_gene: TRBJ2-7; v_gene: TRBV4-1
CDR3aa: ASSLFLGGGGMDGYT; j_gene: TRBJ1-2; v_gene: TRBV27
CDR3aa: ASRTGLTEAF; j_gene: TRBJ1-1; v_gene: TRBV27
CDR3aa: ASSHGQGLTGELF; j_gene: TRBJ2-2; v_gene: TRBV4-1
CDR3aa: ASSPGAGIMISEQF; j_gene: TRBJ2-1; v_gene: TRBV18
CDR3aa: SAPAGGMKDTQY; j_gene: TRBJ2-3; v_gene: TRBV20-1
CDR3aa: ASSDTDGPLNTEAF; j_gene: TRBJ1-1; v_gene: TRBV6-4
CDR3aa: ASSQDYRENEKLF; j_gene: TRBJ1-4; v_gene: TRBV4-1
CDR3aa: ASSAGGYNEQF; j_gene: TRBJ2-1; v_gene: TRBV9